Below, 15 T cell receptor beta chains from the same sample are listed, as sequenced in a study of blood T cell repertoires in COVID-19. The table came from immunoSEQ multiplex PCR; TCRdb's copy has only in-frame clones and leaves some out. The repertoire includes around 230,000 clones, about nine tenths of them detected once, and around a tenth sits in the top ten. The sequencing input was PBMCs or T cells enriched from blood (not recorded which). The receptors shown here come from a man between 18 and 35 years old with acute COVID-19.

This sequence joins TRBV19 and TRBJ1-2; D may be TRBD1 (5 bases). Deletions cut 4 bases from V and 5 bases from J, with 8 bases between. The CDR3 contains 12 residues. Germline V CDR1 and CDR2: LNHDA, SQIVND (reference sequence). DNA for the CDR3: TGTGCCAGTAGTAGGGGGGAGTATGGCTACACCTTC. Its translation: CASSRGEYGYTF.

The J gene is TRBJ1-1, the V gene TRBV19; no clear D. The germline V gene encodes CDR1 LNHDA and CDR2 SQIVND (reference sequence). The V and J ends lost 4 bases and 5 bases respectively, with 17 bases between them. This CDR3 contains 15 residues. The CDR3 nucleotides are TGTGCCAGTAGTAACCACGTTGTGGCGGGGACTGAAGCTTTCTTT. It translates to CASSNHVVAGTEAFF.

V gene TRBV12-3 or TRBV12-4 combines with J gene TRBJ2-7; D might be TRBD2 (6 bases). This CDR3 contains 13 residues. V was clipped by 6 bases and J by 8 bases, with 17 bases between them. The CDR3 DNA reads TGTGCCAGCAGGGGAGCGGGCCAAGGAAAGCAGTACTTC. Its protein is CASRGAGQGKQYF.

The chain is built from TRBV7-9 and TRBJ2-3; D unclear. CDR1 is SEHNR, CDR2 FQNEAQ, per germline (reference sequence). This CDR3 is built from 13 residues. V was clipped by 1 base and J by 2 bases, with 4 bases between them. DNA for the CDR3: TGTGCCAGCAGCTTAGACTTCACAGATACGCAGTATTTT. Translation gives CASSLDFTDTQYF.

The rearrangement uses TRBV29-1 and TRBJ2-3; 10 bases are shared with TRBD2. Germline CDR1 reads SQVTM; CDR2 reads ANQGSEA. The V gene end was trimmed by 8 bases and the J gene end by 1 base; junction bases not matched to a gene: 6. The CDR3 is 14 amino acids. The CDR3: CSTPGTSGTDTQYF. The CDR3 region has the DNA TGCAGCACTCCCGGGACTAGCGGCACAGATACGCAGTATTTT.

This chain links TRBV3-1 (or the pseudogene TRBV3-2) with TRBJ2-1; TRBD2 is a possible D gene (5 bases). Looked up from germline, CDR1 is LGHDT and CDR2 is YNNKEL (reference sequence). V was cut by 0 bases and J by 8 bases, with 8 bases left in between. This CDR3 region has 13 residues. The DNA of the CDR3 is TGTGCCAGCAGCCAAGAGGGCGGGTATGAGCAGTTCTTC. Amino acids: CASSQEGGYEQFF.

The chain carries TRBV28 and TRBJ2-6, with 8 bases matching TRBD2. After removal of 6 bases from V and 0 bases from J, the junction contained 7 bases not matched to a gene. CDR1 is MDHEN, CDR2 SYDVKM, per germline. The CDR3 contains 17 residues. Here the CDR3 reads CASSRGGHRSGANVLTF. The CDR3 DNA reads TGTGCCAGCAGCCGCGGGGGGCACCGCTCTGGGGCCAACGTCCTGACTTTC.

The genes are TRBV19 and TRBJ1-4; 7 bases match TRBD1. The V segment lost 5 bases and the J segment 2 bases; nucleotides outside the gene matches: 2. CDR3 length: 14 residues. The V gene's germline CDR1 is LNHDA and CDR2 SQIVND (reference sequence). The CDR3 DNA sequence: TGTGCCAGTAGTCCGGGACAGACTAATGAAAAACTGTTTTTT. Translating it yields CASSPGQTNEKLFF.

The chain uses TRBV7-3 and TRBJ2-1, with 9 bases matching TRBD1. Germline trimming cut 2 bases from V and 7 bases from J; bases unmatched to any gene: 3. The CDR3 has 14 residues. Germline CDR1 reads SGHTA; CDR2 reads FQGTGA. CDR3: CASSLGTGLNEQFF. CDR3 nucleotide sequence: TGTGCCAGCAGCTTAGGGACAGGGTTAAATGAGCAGTTCTTC. The full variable domain, its missing parts supplied by reference TRBV7-3 and TRBJ2-1, is GAGVSQTPSNKVTEKGKYVELRCDPISGHTALYWYRQSLGQGPEFLIYFQGTGAADDSGLPNDRFFAVRPEGSVSTLKIQRTERGDSAVYLCASSLGTGLNEQFFGPGTRLTVL.

V usage is TRBV24-1 and J usage is TRBJ2-1; a weak D match, TRBD2 (5 bases). The germline V gene encodes CDR1 KGHDR and CDR2 SFDVKD. The CDR3 loop spans 16 amino acids. V lost 2 bases, J lost 9 bases, and 19 bases lay in between. CDR3 loop: CATSDSRVAGEAEQFF. CDR3 coding DNA: TGTGCCACCAGTGATTCCCGAGTTGCGGGTGAGGCTGAGCAGTTCTTC.

This sequence joins TRBV6-5 and TRBJ1-3; the match to TRBD1 covers 10 bases. CDR1 MNHEY and CDR2 SVGAGI come from the germline V gene. V gave up 2 bases and J gave up 1 base; unmatched junction bases: 2. The CDR3 is 16 residues long. The CDR3, as DNA: TGTGCCAGCAGTTACGACAGGGGGCGTTCTGGAAACACCATATATTTT. Its translation is CASSYDRGRSGNTIYF.

The chain links TRBV12-3 or TRBV12-4 to TRBJ2-7, with TRBD1 matching 8 bases. The CDR3 loop spans 13 amino acids. V dropped 4 bases and J dropped 8; count of bases not matched to a gene: 7. DNA for the CDR3: TGTGCCAGCAGTTCGTGGACAGGGATGCAGCAGTACTTC. Translating gives CASSSWTGMQQYF.

CDR3 DNA sequence: TGTGCCAGTAGACAGGGAAACGAGCAGTACTTC. It codes for CASRQGNEQYF. The rearrangement links TRBV19 to TRBJ2-7, with TRBD1 as a possible D gene (6 bases). From germline, CDR1 is LNHDA and CDR2 SQIVND (reference sequence). The CDR3 contains 11 residues. Trimming left V 6 bases short and J 5 bases short, with 8 bases between.

The rearrangement links TRBV28 to TRBJ1-1; D uncertain. Trimming cost V 4 bases and J 8 bases, with 20 bases left between them. The germline gives CDR1 MDHEN, CDR2 SYDVKM. This CDR3 is 15 amino acids long. The CDR3, as DNA: TGTGCCAGCAGTTCCCCCGGGAGAGGAAGAAGGGAAGCTTTCTTT. Amino acids: CASSSPGRGRREAFF.

The V and J genes are TRBV5-1 and TRBJ2-7; D uncertain. Between the trimmed V and J ends, which lost 0 bases and 2 bases, there was a span of 9 bases. The germline gives CDR1 SGHRS, CDR2 YFSETQ. There are 14 residues in the CDR3. The CDR3 DNA is TGCGCCAGCAGCTTGGGGCCACCCCCCTACGAGCAGTACTTC. Translating gives CASSLGPPPYEQYF.